The 22 T cell receptor beta chains listed next were all sequenced from one sample in a study of CD8+CD57+ T cells in acquired aplastic anemia. The TCR beta profiling, which covered VDJ combination and CDR3 sequence, was carried out using genomic DNA as the template. TCRdb used MiXCR to reprocess the reads, holding one entry per CDR3 protein. The sample shows roughly 280,000 distinct CDR3 sequences, 56% of them seen only once. Whoever was chosen for sequencing had shown CD8+CD57+ cell expansion by flow cytometry. Sequenced input: sorted CD4+, CD8+, or CD8+CD57+ T cells (not recorded which) from PBMCs. These receptors all stem from a human donor with aplastic anemia.

The V call is TRBV20-1, the J call TRBJ2-1; D is perhaps TRBD1 (5 bases). Germline-derived CDR1 and CDR2 are DFQATT and SNEGSKA (reference sequence). CDR3 length: 13 amino acids. The germline V and J ends were trimmed by 1 base and 6 bases, with 10 bases remaining between them. In DNA, the CDR3 is TGCAGTGCTAGAGTAGGGGCCACCAATGAGCAGTTCTTC. Amino acid sequence: CSARVGATNEQFF.

V gene TRBV2 combines with J gene TRBJ2-7, with TRBD1 as a possible D gene (6 bases). Germline V gene lookup returns CDR1 SNHLY and CDR2 FYNNEI. The CDR3 spans 13 residues. Trimming took 6 bases from V and 0 from J, leaving 9 bases between them. The CDR3: CASRWDNSYEQYF. Written as DNA, the CDR3 is TGTGCCAGCAGGTGGGACAACTCCTACGAGCAGTACTTC.

The chain links TRBV15 to TRBJ2-5, with D maybe TRBD2 (5 bases). The CDR3 is 13 amino acids. V lost 0 bases and J 3 bases, leaving 5 bases between the germline ends. Germline V gives CDR1 LNHNV, CDR2 YYDKDF (reference sequence). The CDR3 coding sequence is TGTGCCACCAGCAGAGAAGCGGAAGAGACCCAGTACTTC. It codes for CATSREAEETQYF.

In DNA, the CDR3 is TGCAGTGCTAGAGAAATGGGGGGTCTATACGAGCAGTACTTC. Translated, it gives CSAREMGGLYEQYF. The genes are TRBV20-1 and TRBJ2-7; a possible D gene is TRBD2 (6 bases). The ends were cut back, 0 bases at V and 4 bases at J, with 13 bases in the middle. The CDR3 is 14 residues long. CDR1 is DFQATT and CDR2 is SNEGSKA in the germline V gene (reference sequence).

This chain connects TRBV20-1 to TRBJ2-3, with 12 bases matching TRBD2. V dropped 5 bases and J dropped 5; count of bases not matched to a gene: 11. This CDR3 contains 16 residues. CDR1 and CDR2 from the germline V gene are DFQATT and SNEGSKA (reference sequence). The CDR3 here is CSAPGLAGSRKDTQYF. The CDR3 nucleotides read TGCAGTGCTCCCGGACTAGCGGGAAGCAGGAAAGATACGCAGTATTTT.

Comments on this clonotype: The missing conserved phenylalanine or tryptophan at the end of this CDR3 makes a read error likely. No DNA is shown, since the ends of the CDR3 on it are uncertain; the CDR3 is the one TCRdb lists. The chain couples TRBV6-1 to TRBJ1-2. The germline V gene encodes CDR1 MNHNS and CDR2 SASEGT. The CDR3 extends over 14 residues, inclusive of both ends. The CDR3 reads CASSEARGPDILFV.

The chain has TRBV7-2 and TRBJ2-7; the match to TRBD2 covers 10 bases. CDR1 and CDR2 (germline): SGHTA, FQGNSA. J was trimmed by 6 bases and V by 5 bases; bases with no gene match: 13. The CDR3 is made up of 16 amino acids. CDR3 sequence: CASSHGAGGPGSEQYF. CDR3 in DNA: TGTGCCAGCAGCCACGGAGCGGGAGGGCCGGGAAGCGAGCAGTACTTC. Full variable domain (missing parts from reference TRBV7-2 and TRBJ2-7): GAGVSQSPSNKVTEKGKDVELRCDPISGHTALYWYRQSLGQGLEFLIYFQGNSAPDKSGLPSDRFSAERTGGSVSTLTIQRTQQEDSAVYLCASSHGAGGPGSEQYFGPGTRLTVT.

The rearrangement uses TRBV20-1 and TRBJ2-7; 8 positions agree with TRBD2. The length of the CDR3 is 13 residues. V dropped 7 bases and J dropped 1; count of bases not matched to a gene: 6. Germline CDR1 reads DFQATT; CDR2 reads SNEGSKA (reference sequence). The CDR3 spells CSGRSGSSYEQYF. CDR3 in DNA: TGCAGTGGTCGCAGCGGGAGTTCCTACGAGCAGTACTTC.

Only one count was recorded for this clonotype. The genes are TRBV2 and TRBJ1-1; 10 positions match TRBD1. The length of the CDR3 is 14 residues. Losses at the gene ends were 6 bases for V and 8 bases for J; bases not matched to a gene: 9. Germline V gives CDR1 SNHLY, CDR2 FYNNEI. CDR3 loop: CASRGLTGGGEAFF. DNA for the CDR3: TGTGCCAGCAGGGGTTTGACAGGGGGCGGGGAAGCTTTCTTT.

The V and J genes are TRBV2 and TRBJ1-1; possibly TRBD1 for D (5 bases). Germline-derived CDR1 and CDR2 are SNHLY and FYNNEI. The CDR3 length is 18 residues. V lost 7 bases and J lost 2, with 26 bases in between. The DNA for the CDR3 is TGTGCCAGCAAAAGGGACCGAGCCTACGAGCAGTACAACACTGAAGCTTTCTTT. Its protein is CASKRDRAYEQYNTEAFF. The full variable domain, with the rest looked up from reference TRBV2 and TRBJ1-1, is EPEVTQTPSHQVTQMGQEVILRCVPISNHLYFYWYRQILGQKVEFLVSFYNNEISEKSEIFDDQFSVERPDGSNFTLKIRSTKLEDSAMYFCASKRDRAYEQYNTEAFFGQGTRLTVV.

The V gene is TRBV7-2, the J gene TRBJ2-7; 13 bases line up with TRBD2. The CDR3 extends over 17 amino acids. Per germline, CDR1 SGHTA and CDR2 FQGNSA. V lost 7 bases and J lost 2; bases outside the gene matches: 11. The CDR3 region is CASTPRSLAGGTYEQYF. DNA of the CDR3: TGTGCCAGCACCCCCCGATCACTAGCGGGGGGGACCTACGAGCAGTACTTC.

The chain couples TRBV10-3 to TRBJ2-7, with 15 nucleotides matching TRBD2. Germline-derived CDR1 and CDR2 are ENHRY and SYGVKD. The length of the CDR3 is 15 residues. With V trimmed by 2 bases and J by 12 bases, 8 bases remained unmatched. In DNA, the CDR3 is TGTGCCATCAGTGAGCCTTCGGGACTAGCGGGGGGCCCGTACTTC. Translation: CAISEPSGLAGGPYF.

The V and J genes are TRBV10-3 and TRBJ2-7, with D possibly TRBD1 on 5 matching bases. Germline lookup yields CDR1 ENHRY and CDR2 SYGVKD. Trimming took off 10 bases at V and 0 bases at J, with 13 bases between the two ends. The CDR3 length is 13 residues. CDR3 nucleotide sequence: TGTGCCACATCTGGGGCAGGCTCCTACGAGCAGTACTTC. Its protein product is CATSGAGSYEQYF.

This sequence joins TRBV20-1 and TRBJ1-1; possible D gene TRBD1, 6 bases. The germline gives CDR1 DFQATT, CDR2 SNEGSKA (reference sequence). The germline V and J ends were trimmed by 3 bases and 5 bases, with 10 bases remaining between them. The CDR3 length is 12 residues. The CDR3 spells CSASRGGTEAFF. CDR3 DNA: TGCAGTGCTAGTAGGGGGGGGACTGAAGCTTTCTTT.

This clonotype was recorded many times. This rearrangement joins TRBV7-9 to TRBJ2-1; perhaps TRBD2 as D (5 bases). V dropped 3 bases and J dropped 6 bases, with 12 bases sitting between them. Looked up from germline, CDR1 is SEHNR and CDR2 is FQNEAQ (reference sequence). The CDR3 spans 14 residues. The CDR3 sequence is CASSFSTTSNEQFF. CDR3 coding DNA: TGTGCCAGCAGCTTCTCGACTACCTCCAATGAGCAGTTCTTC.

The genes are TRBV19 and TRBJ2-6, with 7 bases identical to TRBD1. V lost 10 bases, J lost 16 bases, and 28 bases stayed unmatched. Germline assignment: CDR1 LNHDA and CDR2 SQIVND (reference sequence). The CDR3 length is 17 residues. CDR3 region: CANRWSRDSHTQGTLTF. In DNA, the CDR3 is TGTGCCAACCGGTGGAGCCGGGACAGCCACACCCAAGGGACACTGACTTTC.

This clonotype was seen more than once but under ten times. Written as DNA, the CDR3 is TGTGCCACCAGCGCGCGGGACGAGCAGTTCTTC. Its protein product is CATSARDEQFF. This chain connects TRBV15 to TRBJ2-1; perhaps TRBD2 as D (6 bases). Germline V gene sequence: CDR1 LNHNV, CDR2 YYDKDF (reference sequence). Trimming pared 5 bases from V and 10 bases from J, leaving 9 bases between. The CDR3 spans 11 residues.

This clonotype was seen more than once but under ten times. V is TRBV28 and J is TRBJ2-1, with 11 bases aligning to TRBD2. The V gene end was trimmed by 2 bases and the J gene end by 6 bases; junction bases not matched to a gene: 3. The germline V gene encodes CDR1 MDHEN and CDR2 SYDVKM. The CDR3 covers 15 residues. CDR3: CASSLRLAGSNEQFF. The CDR3 nucleotides are TGTGCCAGCAGTTTAAGACTAGCGGGGAGCAATGAGCAGTTCTTC.

The chain combines TRBV20-1 with TRBJ2-6; D is possibly TRBD2 (5 bases). This CDR3 comprises 17 residues. Per the germline V gene, CDR1 is DFQATT and CDR2 is SNEGSKA (reference sequence). V lost 1 base to trimming and J lost 0 bases, with 13 bases between them. CDR3 sequence: CSARAGRPSSGANVLTF. The CDR3 bases are TGCAGTGCTAGAGCTGGGAGACCAAGCTCTGGGGCCAACGTCCTGACTTTC.

This chain connects TRBV7-9 to TRBJ1-6, with 7 bases fitting TRBD1. CDR1 SEHNR and CDR2 FQNEAQ come from the germline V gene (reference sequence). This CDR3 comprises 15 residues. Losses at the gene ends were 4 bases for V and 9 bases for J; bases not matched to a gene: 9. CDR3 amino acids: CASSSTIGQVSPLHF. Here the CDR3 DNA reads TGTGCCAGCAGCTCCACAATTGGACAGGTTTCACCCCTCCACTTT.

This rearrangement joins TRBV7-9 to TRBJ2-5, with D hard to call. V was cut by 5 bases and J by 2 bases, with 15 bases left in between. The germline V gene has CDR1 SEHNR and CDR2 FQNEAQ (reference sequence). CDR3 length: 15 amino acids. CDR3 protein: CASSRPRAYQETQYF. In DNA, the CDR3 is TGTGCCAGCAGCCGACCCCGGGCCTATCAAGAGACCCAGTACTTC.

V is TRBV24-1 and J is TRBJ2-1; no definite D call. Germline V gives CDR1 KGHDR, CDR2 SFDVKD. Trimming pared 2 bases from V and 8 bases from J, leaving 12 bases between. The CDR3 runs 14 residues. In nucleotides, the CDR3 is TGTGCCACCAGTGATTCCCAAGTAGTTGATGAGCAGTTCTTC. This translates into CATSDSQVVDEQFF.